These T cell receptor beta chains were read from a single sample in a study of T cell repertoires in cytomegalovirus infection. TCRdb passed the reads through MiXCR, listing each CDR3 protein once. The data contain roughly 720,000 distinct CDR3 sequences, 35% of them seen just once; the ten biggest clones take up about 2.8%. Sequenced input: PBMCs. All receptors derive from a human donor in good health (CMV status not recorded). Some clones in this sample may be carry-over from other donors' samples. Each CDR3 is given with its conserved first and last residue. Fields, in order: V gene, J gene, clone size, D gene, CDR3 protein, CDR3 DNA. The D gene is left open where the match is weak. Clone size is shown for a subset of rows, as once, few, many or a class of expanded clone.

>TRBV6-6|TRBJ1-5|few|TRBD1
CASSYSRQGGWGQPQHF
TGTGCCAGCAGTTACTCAAGACAGGGAGGTTGGGGGCAGCCCCAGCATTTT
>TRBV6-5|TRBJ1-6|few|TRBD1
CASSPTGTGDSPLHF
TGTGCCAGCAGCCCCACCGGGACAGGGGATTCACCCCTCCACTTT
>TRBV28|TRBJ1-2|many|.
CASSLLGSGRVEDYGYTF
TGTGCCAGCAGTTTATTAGGAAGTGGTAGGGTGGAGGACTATGGCTACACCTTC
>TRBV24-1|TRBJ2-5|.|.
CATSELASETQYF
TGTGCCACCAGTGAACTAGCTTCGGAGACCCAGTACTTC
>TRBV13|TRBJ1-2|few|.
CASLSAGSGGYTF
TGTGCCAGCCTAAGTGCGGGGTCGGGTGGCTACACCTTC
>TRBV27|TRBJ1-2|.|TRBD1
CASSSRDRVNYGYTF
TGTGCCAGCAGTTCCCGGGACAGGGTTAACTATGGCTACACCTTC
>TRBV7-7|TRBJ2-7|few|.
CASSSTVFGEQYF
TGTGCTAGCAGCTCGACGGTTTTCGGCGAGCAGTACTTC
>TRBV28|TRBJ2-5|few|.
CASSLGGGGSRETQYF
TGTGCCAGCAGTTTAGGTGGGGGCGGATCGCGGGAGACCCAGTACTTC
>TRBV12-3/TRBV12-4|TRBJ2-1|.|.
CASSLIGPLNEQFF
TGTGCCAGCAGTCTTATAGGGCCTCTCAATGAGCAGTTCTTC
>TRBV7-3|TRBJ2-1|.|TRBD2
CASSKGAGGINEQFF
TGTGCCAGCAGTAAAGGGGCGGGGGGTATCAATGAGCAGTTCTTC
>TRBV6-5|TRBJ1-5|.|.
CASSGPKTRDTDQPQHF
TGTGCCAGCAGTGGCCCAAAGACCCGGGACACCGATCAGCCCCAGCATTTT
>TRBV7-2|TRBJ2-1|few|.
CASSSPSRDEQFF
TGTGCCAGCAGCTCGCCAAGCCGAGATGAGCAGTTCTTC
>TRBV11-1|TRBJ2-1|many|.
CASRPGREVGGSYNEQFF
TGTGCCAGCCGCCCGGGGCGGGAAGTAGGGGGCTCCTACAATGAGCAGTTCTTC
>TRBV2|TRBJ2-7|few|.
CASSGQVGYEQYF
TGTGCCAGCAGTGGACAGGTGGGCTACGAGCAGTACTTC
>TRBV28|TRBJ2-7|few|.
CASSTNYEQYF
TGTGCCAGCAGTACAAACTACGAGCAGTACTTC
>TRBV11-2|TRBJ1-5|few|.
CASSSGQFNQPQHF
TGTGCCAGCAGCTCCGGACAGTTCAATCAGCCCCAGCATTTT
>TRBV7-6|TRBJ2-2|many|TRBD1
CATSYDRVTGELFF
TGTGCCACCTCTTACGACAGGGTAACCGGGGAGCTGTTTTTT
>TRBV28|TRBJ1-4|.|.
CASSPGDREKLFF
TGTGCCAGCAGCCCAGGGGATCGTGAAAAACTGTTTTTT
>TRBV20-1|TRBJ2-1|.|TRBD1
CSARDPWTGNNEQFF
TGCAGTGCTAGAGATCCTTGGACAGGGAACAATGAGCAGTTCTTC
>TRBV7-2|TRBJ1-4|many|TRBD1
CASSSEWTGNEKLFF
TGTGCCAGCAGCTCCGAATGGACAGGCAATGAAAAACTGTTTTTT
>TRBV12-3/TRBV12-4|TRBJ2-7|few|.
CASRRIPQVYEQYF
TGTGCCAGCAGGCGAATCCCCCAAGTTTACGAGCAGTACTTC
>TRBV7-6|TRBJ1-5|few|.
CASSLGVVQPQHF
TGTGCCAGCAGCCTAGGGGTGGTTCAGCCCCAGCATTTT
>TRBV24-1|TRBJ2-7|.|.
CATSMGSSYEQYF
TGTGCCACCAGTATGGGGAGCTCCTACGAGCAGTACTTC
>TRBV28|TRBJ2-4|.|.
CASSPGELAKNIQYF
TGTGCCAGCAGCCCGGGGGAGCTAGCCAAAAACATTCAGTACTTC
>TRBV7-2|TRBJ2-2|many|.
CASSLDLRVGELFF
TGTGCCAGCAGCTTAGATTTGCGGGTCGGGGAGCTGTTTTTT
>TRBV28|TRBJ2-1|.|.
CASSSTGIMDNEQFF
TGTGCCAGCAGTTCCACAGGGATTATGGATAATGAGCAGTTCTTC
>TRBV5-6|TRBJ1-2|few|.
CASSLGDSGYTF
TGTGCCAGCAGCTTGGGCGACAGTGGCTACACCTTC
>TRBV12-3/TRBV12-4|TRBJ1-2|.|TRBD1
CASSFLRQGAGYGYTF
TGTGCCAGCAGTTTCCTCCGACAGGGGGCAGGCTATGGCTACACCTTC
>TRBV6-1|TRBJ1-4|.|.
CASSEAVSGRGDKLFF
TGTGCCAGCAGTGAAGCGGTCTCGGGAAGGGGTGACAAACTGTTTTTT